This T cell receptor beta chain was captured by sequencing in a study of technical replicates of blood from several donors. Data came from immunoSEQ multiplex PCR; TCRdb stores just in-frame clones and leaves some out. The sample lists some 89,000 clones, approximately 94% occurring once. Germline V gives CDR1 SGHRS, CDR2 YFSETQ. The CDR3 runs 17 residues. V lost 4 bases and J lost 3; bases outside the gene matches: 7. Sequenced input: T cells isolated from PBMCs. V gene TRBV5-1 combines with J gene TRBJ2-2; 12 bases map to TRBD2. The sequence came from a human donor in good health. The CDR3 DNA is TGCGCCAGCAGCCCCCTAGCGGGAGGGCCTTACACCGGGGAGCTGTTTTTT. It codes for CASSPLAGGPYTGELFF.